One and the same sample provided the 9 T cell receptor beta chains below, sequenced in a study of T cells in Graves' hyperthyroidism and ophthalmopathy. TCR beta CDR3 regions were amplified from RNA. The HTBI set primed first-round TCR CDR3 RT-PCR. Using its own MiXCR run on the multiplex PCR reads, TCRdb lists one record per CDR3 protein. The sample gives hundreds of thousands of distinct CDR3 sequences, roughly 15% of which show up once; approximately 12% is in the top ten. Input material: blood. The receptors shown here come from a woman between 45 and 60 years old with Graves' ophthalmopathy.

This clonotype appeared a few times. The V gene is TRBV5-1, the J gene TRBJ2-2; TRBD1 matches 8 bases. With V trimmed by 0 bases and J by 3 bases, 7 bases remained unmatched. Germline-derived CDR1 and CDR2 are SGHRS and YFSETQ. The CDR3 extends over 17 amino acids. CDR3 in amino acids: CASSLDPDRAYTGELFF. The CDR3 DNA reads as TGCGCCAGCAGCTTGGATCCGGACAGGGCGTACACCGGGGAGCTGTTTTTT.

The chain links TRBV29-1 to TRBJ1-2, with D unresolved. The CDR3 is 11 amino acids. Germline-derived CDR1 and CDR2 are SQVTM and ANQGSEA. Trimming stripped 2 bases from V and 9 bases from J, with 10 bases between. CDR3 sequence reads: CSVELDACYTF. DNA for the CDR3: TGCAGCGTTGAATTGGACGCCTGCTACACCTTC.

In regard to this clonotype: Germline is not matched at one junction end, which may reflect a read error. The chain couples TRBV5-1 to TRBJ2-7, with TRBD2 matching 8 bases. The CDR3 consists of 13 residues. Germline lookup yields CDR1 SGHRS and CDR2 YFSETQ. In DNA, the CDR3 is TGCGCCAGCAGCCTAGCGGGTTTACACGAGCGGTACTTC. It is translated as CASSLAGLHERYF.

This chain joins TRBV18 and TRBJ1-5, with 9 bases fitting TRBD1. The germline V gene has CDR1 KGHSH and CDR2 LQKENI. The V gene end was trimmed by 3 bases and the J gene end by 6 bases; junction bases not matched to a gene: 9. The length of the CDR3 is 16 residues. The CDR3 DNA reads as TGTGCCAGCTCACCTGTTGGGGGACAGGGCAGTCAGCCCCAGCATTTT. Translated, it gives CASSPVGGQGSQPQHF.

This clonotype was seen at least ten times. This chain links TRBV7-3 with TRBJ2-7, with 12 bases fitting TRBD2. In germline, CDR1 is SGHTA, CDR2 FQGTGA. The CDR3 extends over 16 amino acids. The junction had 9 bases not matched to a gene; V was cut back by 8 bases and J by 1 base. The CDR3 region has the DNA TGTGCCAGCTCCCTAGCGGGAGGGCCACCGTCCTACGAGCAGTACTTC. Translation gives CASSLAGGPPSYEQYF.

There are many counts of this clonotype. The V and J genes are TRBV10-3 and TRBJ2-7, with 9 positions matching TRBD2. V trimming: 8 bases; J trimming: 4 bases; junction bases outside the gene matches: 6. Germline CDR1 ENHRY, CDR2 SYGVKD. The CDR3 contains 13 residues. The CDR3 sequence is CAIGTGLAYEQYF. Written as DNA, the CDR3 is TGTGCCATCGGAACGGGACTAGCATACGAGCAGTACTTC.

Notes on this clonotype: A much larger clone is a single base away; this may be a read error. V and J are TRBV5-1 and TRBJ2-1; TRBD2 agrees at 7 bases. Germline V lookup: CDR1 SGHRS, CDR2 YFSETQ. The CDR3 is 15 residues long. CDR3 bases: TGCGCCGGCAGCGGGGCGTCCAGCTCCTACAATGAGCAGTTCTTC. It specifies CAGSGASSSYNEQFF.

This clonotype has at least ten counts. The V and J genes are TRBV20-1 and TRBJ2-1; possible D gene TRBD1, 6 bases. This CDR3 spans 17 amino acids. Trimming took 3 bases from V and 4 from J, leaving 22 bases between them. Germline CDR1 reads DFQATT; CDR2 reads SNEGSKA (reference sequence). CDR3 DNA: TGCAGTGCTAGTAACCCCCGGCTCCTGGGGGCTTACAATGAGCAGTTCTTC. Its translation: CSASNPRLLGAYNEQFF.

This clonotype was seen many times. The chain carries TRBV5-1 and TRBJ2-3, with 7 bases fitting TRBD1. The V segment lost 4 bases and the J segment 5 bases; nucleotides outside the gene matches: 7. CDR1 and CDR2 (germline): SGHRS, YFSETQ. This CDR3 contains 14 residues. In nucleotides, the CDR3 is TGCGCCAGCAGCAGGGGGCAGGCGGAAGATACGCAGTATTTT. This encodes CASSRGQAEDTQYF.